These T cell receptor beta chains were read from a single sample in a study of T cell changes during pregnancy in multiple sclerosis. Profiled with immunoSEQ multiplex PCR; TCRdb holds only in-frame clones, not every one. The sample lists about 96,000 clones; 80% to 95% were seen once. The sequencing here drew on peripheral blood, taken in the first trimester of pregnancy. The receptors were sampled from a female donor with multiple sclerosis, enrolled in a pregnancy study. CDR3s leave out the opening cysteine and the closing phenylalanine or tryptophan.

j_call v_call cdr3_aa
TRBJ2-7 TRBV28 ASSSEWYEQY
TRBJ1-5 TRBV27 ASSLWGQGGQPQH
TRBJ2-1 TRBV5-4 ASSLRGTGGNEQF
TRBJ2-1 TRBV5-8 ASSTSGRGDNEQF
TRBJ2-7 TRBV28 ASSPTGFLIYEQY
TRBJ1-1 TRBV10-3 AIRDRSNTEAF
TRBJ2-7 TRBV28 ASRPAGDYEQY
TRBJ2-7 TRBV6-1 ASSPGRAGTSEQY
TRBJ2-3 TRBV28 ASSPSGSGTDTQY
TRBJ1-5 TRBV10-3 ATRQGLNQPQH
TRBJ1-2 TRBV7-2 ASSPPGYGYT
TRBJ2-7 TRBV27 ASSSGRRGRLGNEQY
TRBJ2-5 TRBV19 ASSIGQTSGSGRETQY
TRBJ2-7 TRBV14 ASSVRLAGVSEQY
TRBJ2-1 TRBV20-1 SALRREQF